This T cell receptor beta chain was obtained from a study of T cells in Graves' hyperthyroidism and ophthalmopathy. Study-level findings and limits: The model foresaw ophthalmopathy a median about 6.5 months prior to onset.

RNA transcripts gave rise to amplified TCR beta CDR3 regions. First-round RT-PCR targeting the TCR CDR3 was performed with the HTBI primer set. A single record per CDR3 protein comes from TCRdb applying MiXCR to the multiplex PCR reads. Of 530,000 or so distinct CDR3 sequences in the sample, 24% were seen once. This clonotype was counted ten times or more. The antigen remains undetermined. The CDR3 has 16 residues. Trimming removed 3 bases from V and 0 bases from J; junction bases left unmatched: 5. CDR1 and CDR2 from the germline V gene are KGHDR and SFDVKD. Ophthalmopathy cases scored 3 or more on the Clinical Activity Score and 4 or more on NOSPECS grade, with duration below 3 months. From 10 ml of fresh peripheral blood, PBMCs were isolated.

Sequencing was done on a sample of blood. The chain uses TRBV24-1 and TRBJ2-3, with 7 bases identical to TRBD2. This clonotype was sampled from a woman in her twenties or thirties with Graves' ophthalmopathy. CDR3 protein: CATSDPRDYSTDTQYF. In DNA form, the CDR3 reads TGTGCCACCAGTGATCCGCGGGACTATAGCACAGATACGCAGTATTTT.